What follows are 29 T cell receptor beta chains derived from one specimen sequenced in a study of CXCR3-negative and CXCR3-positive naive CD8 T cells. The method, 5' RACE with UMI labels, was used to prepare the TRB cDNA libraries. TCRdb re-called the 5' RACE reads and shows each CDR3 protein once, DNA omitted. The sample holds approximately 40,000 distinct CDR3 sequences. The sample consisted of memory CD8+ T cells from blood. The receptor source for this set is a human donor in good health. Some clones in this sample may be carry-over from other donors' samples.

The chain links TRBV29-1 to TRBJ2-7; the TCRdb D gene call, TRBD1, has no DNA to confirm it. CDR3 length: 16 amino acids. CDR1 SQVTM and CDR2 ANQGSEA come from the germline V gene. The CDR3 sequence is CSVEDRRQTNSYEQYF.

This CDR3 is CASSLGRGDNIQYF. This chain uses TRBV12-3 or TRBV12-4 with TRBJ2-4; TCRdb picks TRBD1, but there is no DNA to check that call. CDR3 length equals 14 residues.

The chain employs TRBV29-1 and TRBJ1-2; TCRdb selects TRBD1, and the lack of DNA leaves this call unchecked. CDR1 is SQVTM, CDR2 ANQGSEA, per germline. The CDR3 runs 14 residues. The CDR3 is CSVDVGQVSSGYTF.

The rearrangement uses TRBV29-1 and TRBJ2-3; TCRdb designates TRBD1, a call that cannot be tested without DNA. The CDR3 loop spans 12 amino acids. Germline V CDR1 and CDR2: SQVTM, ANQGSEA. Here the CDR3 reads CSVPGEWDTQYF.

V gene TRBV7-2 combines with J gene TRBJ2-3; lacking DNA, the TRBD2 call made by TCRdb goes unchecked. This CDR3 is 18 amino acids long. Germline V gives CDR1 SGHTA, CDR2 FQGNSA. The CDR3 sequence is CASSFLPAGGGDTDTQYF. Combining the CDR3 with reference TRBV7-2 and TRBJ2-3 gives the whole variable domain GAGVSQSPSNKVTEKGKDVELRCDPISGHTALYWYRQSLGQGLEFLIYFQGNSAPDKSGLPSDRFSAERTGGSVSTLTIQRTQQEDSAVYLCASSFLPAGGGDTDTQYFGPGTRLTVL.

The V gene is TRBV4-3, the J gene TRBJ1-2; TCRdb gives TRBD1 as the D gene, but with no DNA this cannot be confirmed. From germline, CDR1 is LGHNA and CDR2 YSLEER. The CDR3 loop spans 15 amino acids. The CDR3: CASSQRAGTAYGYTF.

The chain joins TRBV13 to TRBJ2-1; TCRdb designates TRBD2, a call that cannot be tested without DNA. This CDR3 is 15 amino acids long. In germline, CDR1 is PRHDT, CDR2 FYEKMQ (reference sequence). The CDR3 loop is CASSLGTSGHNEQFF.

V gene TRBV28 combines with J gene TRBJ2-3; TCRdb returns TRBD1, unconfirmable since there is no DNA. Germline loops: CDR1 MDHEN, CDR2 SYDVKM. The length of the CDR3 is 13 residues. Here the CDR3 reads CASSFSLRGTQYF.

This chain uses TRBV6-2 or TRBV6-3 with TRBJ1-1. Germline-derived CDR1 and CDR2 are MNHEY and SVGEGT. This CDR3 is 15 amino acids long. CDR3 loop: CASSNLWTVNTEAFF.

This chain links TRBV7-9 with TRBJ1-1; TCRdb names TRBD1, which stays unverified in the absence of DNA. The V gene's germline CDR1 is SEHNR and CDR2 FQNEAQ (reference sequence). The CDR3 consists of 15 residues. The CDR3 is CASSLGAGAITEAFF.

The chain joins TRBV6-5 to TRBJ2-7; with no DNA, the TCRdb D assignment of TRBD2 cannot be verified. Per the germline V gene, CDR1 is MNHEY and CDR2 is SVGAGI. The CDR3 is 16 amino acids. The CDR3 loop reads CASSLIAGGGYYEQYF.

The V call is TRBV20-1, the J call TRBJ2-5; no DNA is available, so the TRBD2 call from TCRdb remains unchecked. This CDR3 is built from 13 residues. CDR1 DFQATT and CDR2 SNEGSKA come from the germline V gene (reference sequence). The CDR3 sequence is CSAQGGELDEQFF.

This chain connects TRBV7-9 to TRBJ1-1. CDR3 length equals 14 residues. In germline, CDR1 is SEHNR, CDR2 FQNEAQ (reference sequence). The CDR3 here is CASSPEGLRTEAFF.

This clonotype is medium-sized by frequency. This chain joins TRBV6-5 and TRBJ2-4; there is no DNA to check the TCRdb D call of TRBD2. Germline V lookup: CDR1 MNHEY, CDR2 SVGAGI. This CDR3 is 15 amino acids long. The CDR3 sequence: CASSPLREAKNIQYF.

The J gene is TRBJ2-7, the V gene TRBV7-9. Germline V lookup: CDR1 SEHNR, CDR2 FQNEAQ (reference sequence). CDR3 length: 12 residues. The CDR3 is CASSLPRNEQYF.

CDR3 sequence reads: CASSYEGYEQYF. The chain links TRBV6-2 or TRBV6-3 to TRBJ2-7; TCRdb's D gene call, TRBD2, goes unchecked for lack of DNA. CDR1 and CDR2 (germline): MNHEY, SVGEGT. The CDR3 consists of 12 residues.

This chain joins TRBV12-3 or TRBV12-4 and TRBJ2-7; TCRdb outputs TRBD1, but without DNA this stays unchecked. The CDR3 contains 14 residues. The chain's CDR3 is CASSSGGRPYEQYF.

CDR3: CASSLNERASSYEQYF. The V call is TRBV13, the J call TRBJ2-7; TCRdb's D call, TRBD2, is unchecked because there is no DNA. Germline loops: CDR1 PRHDT, CDR2 FYEKMQ (reference sequence). The CDR3 covers 16 residues.

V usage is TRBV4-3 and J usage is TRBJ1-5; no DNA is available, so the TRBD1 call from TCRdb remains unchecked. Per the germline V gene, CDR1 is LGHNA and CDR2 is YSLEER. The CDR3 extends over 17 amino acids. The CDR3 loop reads CASSQDGWGATDQPQHF.

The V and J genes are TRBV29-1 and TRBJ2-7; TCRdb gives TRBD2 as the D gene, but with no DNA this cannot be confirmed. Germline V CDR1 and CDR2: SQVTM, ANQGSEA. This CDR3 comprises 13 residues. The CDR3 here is CSVGERAAYEQYF.

The CDR3 loop is CASSSGTGDNEQFF. V usage is TRBV4-1 and J usage is TRBJ2-1; TCRdb gives TRBD1 as the D gene, but with no DNA this cannot be confirmed. CDR1 and CDR2 from the germline V gene are MGHRA and YSYEKL. The CDR3 has 14 residues.

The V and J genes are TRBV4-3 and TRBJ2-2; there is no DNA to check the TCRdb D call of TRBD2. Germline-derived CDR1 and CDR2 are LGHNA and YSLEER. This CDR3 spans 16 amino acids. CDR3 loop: CASSPGLAVRTGELFF.

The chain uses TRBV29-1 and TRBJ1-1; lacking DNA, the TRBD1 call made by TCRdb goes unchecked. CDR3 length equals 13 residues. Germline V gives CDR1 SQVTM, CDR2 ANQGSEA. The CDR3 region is CSVAKGPNTEAFF.

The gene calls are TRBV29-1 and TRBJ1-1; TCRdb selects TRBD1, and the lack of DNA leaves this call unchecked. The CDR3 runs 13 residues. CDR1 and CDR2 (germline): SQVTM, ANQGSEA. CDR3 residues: CSVEGQGGTEAFF.

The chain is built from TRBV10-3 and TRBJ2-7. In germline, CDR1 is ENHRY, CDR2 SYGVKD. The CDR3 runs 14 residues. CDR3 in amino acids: CAISDPDNSYEQYF.

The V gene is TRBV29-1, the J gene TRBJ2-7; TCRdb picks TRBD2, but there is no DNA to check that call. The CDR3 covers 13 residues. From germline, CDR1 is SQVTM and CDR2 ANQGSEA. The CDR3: CSVRSSGDYEQYF.

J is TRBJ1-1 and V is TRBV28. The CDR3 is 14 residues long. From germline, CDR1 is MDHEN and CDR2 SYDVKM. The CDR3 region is CASSFGQKLTEAFF.

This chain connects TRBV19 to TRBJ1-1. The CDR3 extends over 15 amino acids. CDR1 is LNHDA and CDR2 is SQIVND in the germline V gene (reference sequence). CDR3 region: CASSILETLGTEAFF.

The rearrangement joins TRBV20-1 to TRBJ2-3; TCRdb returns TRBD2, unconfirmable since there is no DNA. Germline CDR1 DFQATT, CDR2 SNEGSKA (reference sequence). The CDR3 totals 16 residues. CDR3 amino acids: CSARDLRSGDTDTQYF.